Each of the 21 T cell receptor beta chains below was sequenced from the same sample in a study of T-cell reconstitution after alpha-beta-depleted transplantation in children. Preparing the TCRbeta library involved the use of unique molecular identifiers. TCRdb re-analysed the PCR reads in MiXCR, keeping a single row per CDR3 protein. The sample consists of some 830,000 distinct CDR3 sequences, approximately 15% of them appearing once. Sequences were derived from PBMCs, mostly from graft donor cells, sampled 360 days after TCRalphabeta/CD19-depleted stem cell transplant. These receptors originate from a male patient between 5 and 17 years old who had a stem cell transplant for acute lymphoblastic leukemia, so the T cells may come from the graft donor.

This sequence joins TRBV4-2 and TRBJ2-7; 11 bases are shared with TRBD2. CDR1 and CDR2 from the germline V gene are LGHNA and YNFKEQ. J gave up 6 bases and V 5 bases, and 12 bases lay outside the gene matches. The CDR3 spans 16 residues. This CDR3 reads CASSTQGLAAPFEQYF. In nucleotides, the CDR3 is TGTGCCAGCAGCACCCAGGGACTAGCGGCGCCCTTCGAGCAGTACTTC.

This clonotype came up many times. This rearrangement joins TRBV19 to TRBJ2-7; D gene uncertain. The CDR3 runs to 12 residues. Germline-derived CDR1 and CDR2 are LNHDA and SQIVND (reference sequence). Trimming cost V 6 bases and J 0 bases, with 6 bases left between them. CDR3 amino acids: CASRDGSYEQYF. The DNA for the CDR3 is TGTGCCAGTAGAGACGGCTCCTACGAGCAGTACTTC.

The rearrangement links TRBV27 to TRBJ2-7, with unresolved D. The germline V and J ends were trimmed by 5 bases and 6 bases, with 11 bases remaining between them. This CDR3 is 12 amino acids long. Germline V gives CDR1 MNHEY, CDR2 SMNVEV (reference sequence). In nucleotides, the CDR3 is TGTGCCAGCAGTCACCGCCAAGCCGAGCAGTACTTC. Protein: CASSHRQAEQYF.

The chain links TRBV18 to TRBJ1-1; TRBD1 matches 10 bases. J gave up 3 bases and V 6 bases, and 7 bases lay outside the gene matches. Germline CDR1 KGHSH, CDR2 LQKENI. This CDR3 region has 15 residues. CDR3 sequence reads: CASSMGTGVYTEAFF. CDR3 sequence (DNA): TGTGCCAGCTCGATGGGGACAGGGGTTTACACTGAAGCTTTCTTT.

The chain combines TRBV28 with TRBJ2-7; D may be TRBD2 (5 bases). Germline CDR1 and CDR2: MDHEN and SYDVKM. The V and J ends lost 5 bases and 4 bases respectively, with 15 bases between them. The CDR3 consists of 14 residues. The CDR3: CASSRRSPGYEQYF. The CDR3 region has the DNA TGTGCCAGCAGTCGGCGAAGCCCGGGGTACGAGCAGTACTTC. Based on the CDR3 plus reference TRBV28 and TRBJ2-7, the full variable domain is DVKVTQSSRYLVKRTGEKVFLECVQDMDHENMFWYRQDPGLGLRLIYFSYDVKMKEKGDIPEGYSVSREKKERFSLILESASTNQTSMYLCASSRRSPGYEQYFGPGTRLTVT.

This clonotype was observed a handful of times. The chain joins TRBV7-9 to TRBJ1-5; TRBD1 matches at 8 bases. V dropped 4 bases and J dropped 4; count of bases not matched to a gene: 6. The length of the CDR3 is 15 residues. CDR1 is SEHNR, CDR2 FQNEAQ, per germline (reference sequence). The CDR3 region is CASSSITGGNQPQHF. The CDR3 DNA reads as TGTGCCAGCAGCTCAATCACAGGGGGTAATCAGCCCCAGCATTTT.

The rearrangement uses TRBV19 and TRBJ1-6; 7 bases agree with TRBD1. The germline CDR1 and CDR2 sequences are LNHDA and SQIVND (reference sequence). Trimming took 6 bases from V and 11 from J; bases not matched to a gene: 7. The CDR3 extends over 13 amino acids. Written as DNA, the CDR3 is TGTGCCAGTAGCCCGGGACAGAAGACACCCCTCCACTTT. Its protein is CASSPGQKTPLHF.

Here the CDR3 reads CASRQTSGSTDTQYF. In nucleotides, the CDR3 is TGCGCCAGCAGGCAGACTAGCGGGAGTACAGATACGCAGTATTTT. The rearrangement links TRBV5-1 to TRBJ2-3; TRBD2 aligns across 12 bases. J was trimmed by 3 bases and V by 5 bases; bases with no gene match: 4. The CDR3 has 15 amino acids. CDR1 SGHRS and CDR2 YFSETQ come from the germline V gene.

CDR3 sequence (DNA): TGTGCCAGCAGTTTAAGGGTAGCGGGAGGGCAAGAGACCCAGTACTTC. It codes for CASSLRVAGGQETQYF. The chain joins TRBV12-3 or TRBV12-4 to TRBJ2-5, with 11 bases aligning to TRBD2. This CDR3 spans 16 amino acids. V shed 2 bases and J 2 bases; nucleotides not matched to a gene: 4.

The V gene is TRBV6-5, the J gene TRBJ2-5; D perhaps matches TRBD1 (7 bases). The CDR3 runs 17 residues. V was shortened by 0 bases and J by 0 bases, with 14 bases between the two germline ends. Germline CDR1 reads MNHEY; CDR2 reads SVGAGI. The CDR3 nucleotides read TGTGCCAGCAGTTACTCAGGAGGGGGCCCGTACCAAGAGACCCAGTACTTC. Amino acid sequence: CASSYSGGGPYQETQYF.

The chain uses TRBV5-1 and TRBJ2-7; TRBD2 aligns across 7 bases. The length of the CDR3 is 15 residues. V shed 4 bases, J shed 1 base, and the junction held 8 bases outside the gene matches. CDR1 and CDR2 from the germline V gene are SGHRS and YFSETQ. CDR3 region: CASSRISGPSYEQYF. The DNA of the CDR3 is TGCGCCAGCAGCCGGATTAGCGGGCCTTCCTACGAGCAGTACTTC.

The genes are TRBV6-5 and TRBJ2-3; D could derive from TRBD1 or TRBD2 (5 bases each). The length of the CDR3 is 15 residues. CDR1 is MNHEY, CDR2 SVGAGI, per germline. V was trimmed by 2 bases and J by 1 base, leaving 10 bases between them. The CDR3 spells CASSYPGAGTDTQYF. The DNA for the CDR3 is TGTGCCAGCAGTTACCCCGGGGCGGGCACAGATACGCAGTATTTT.

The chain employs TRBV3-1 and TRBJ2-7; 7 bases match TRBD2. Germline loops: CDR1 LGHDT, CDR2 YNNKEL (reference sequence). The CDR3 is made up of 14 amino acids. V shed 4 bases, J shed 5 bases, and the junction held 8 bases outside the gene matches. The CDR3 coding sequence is TGTGCCAGCAGCCCGACGGGGGGTATGGACGAGCAGTACTTC. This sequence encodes CASSPTGGMDEQYF.

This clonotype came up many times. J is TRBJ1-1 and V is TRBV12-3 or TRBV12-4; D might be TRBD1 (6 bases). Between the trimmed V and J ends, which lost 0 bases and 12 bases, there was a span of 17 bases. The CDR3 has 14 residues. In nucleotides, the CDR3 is TGTGCCAGCAGTTTAGCGCCGCGGCAGGGGAAAACTTTCTTT. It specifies CASSLAPRQGKTFF.

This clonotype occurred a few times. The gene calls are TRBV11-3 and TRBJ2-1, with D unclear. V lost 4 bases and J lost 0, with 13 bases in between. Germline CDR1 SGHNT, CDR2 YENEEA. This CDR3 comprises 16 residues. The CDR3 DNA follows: TGTGCCAGCAGCTCAGGAGCGCGCAGCTCCTACAATGAGCAGTTCTTC. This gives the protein CASSSGARSSYNEQFF. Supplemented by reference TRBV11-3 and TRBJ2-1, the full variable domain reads EAGVVQSPRYKIIEKKQPVAFWCNPISGHNTLYWYLQNLGQGPELLIRYENEEAVDDSQLPKDRFSAERLKGVDSTLKIQPAELGDSAVYLCASSSGARSSYNEQFFGPGTRLTVL.

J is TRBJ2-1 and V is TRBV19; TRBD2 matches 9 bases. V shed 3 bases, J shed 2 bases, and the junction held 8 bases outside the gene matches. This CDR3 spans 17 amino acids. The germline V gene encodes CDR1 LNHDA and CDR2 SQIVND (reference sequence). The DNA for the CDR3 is TGTGCCAGTAGTATCATCGGAGCGGGAGGCCCCTACAATGAGCAGTTCTTC. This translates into CASSIIGAGGPYNEQFF.

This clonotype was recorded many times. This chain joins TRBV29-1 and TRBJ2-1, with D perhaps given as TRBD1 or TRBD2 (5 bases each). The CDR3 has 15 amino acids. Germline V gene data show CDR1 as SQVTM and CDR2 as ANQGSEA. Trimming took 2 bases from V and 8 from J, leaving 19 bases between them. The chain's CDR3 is CSVESRDGLLDEQFF. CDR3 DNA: TGCAGCGTTGAAAGCCGGGACGGCCTATTGGATGAGCAGTTCTTC.

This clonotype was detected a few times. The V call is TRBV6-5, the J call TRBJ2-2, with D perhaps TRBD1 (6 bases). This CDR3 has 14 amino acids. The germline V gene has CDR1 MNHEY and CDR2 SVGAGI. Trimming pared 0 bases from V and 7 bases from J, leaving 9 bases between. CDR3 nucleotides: TGTGCCAGCAGTTACTCGAGGGGGTTCGGGGAGCTGTTTTTT. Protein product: CASSYSRGFGELFF.

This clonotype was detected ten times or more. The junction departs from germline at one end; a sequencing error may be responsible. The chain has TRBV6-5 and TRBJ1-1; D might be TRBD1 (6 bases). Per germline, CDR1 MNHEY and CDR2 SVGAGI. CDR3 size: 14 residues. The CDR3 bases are TGTGCCAGCATCCACAGGGAGGGGGGGACTGAAGCTGTCTTT. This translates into CASIHREGGTEAVF.

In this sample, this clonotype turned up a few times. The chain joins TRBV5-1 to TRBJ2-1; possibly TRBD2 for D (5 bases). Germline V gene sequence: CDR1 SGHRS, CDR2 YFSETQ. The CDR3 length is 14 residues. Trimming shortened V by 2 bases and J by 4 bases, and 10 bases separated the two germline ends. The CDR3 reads CASSFTGVYNEQFF. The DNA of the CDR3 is TGCGCCAGCAGCTTTACCGGGGTATACAATGAGCAGTTCTTC.

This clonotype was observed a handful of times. The CDR3 region is CSARVLAGEGNEQFF. CDR3 in DNA: TGCAGTGCTAGGGTTCTAGCGGGAGAAGGCAATGAGCAGTTCTTC. The V and J genes are TRBV20-1 and TRBJ2-1, with 10 bases matching TRBD2. Germline V gene lookup returns CDR1 DFQATT and CDR2 SNEGSKA (reference sequence). This CDR3 has 15 amino acids. The J segment lost 6 bases and the V segment lost 3 bases, leaving 8 bases of the junction unmatched.